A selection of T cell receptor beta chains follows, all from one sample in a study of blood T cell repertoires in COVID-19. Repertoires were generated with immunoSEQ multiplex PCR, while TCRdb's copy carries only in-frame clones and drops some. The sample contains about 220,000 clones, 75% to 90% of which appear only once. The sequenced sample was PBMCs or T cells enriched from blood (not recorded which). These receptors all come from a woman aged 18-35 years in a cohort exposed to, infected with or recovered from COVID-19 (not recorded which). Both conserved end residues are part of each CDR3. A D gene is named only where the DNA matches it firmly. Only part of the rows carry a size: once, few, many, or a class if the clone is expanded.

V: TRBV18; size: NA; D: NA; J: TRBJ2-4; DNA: TGTGCCAGCTCACCGGTAGCCGGCGATCAGTACTTC; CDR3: CASSPVAGDQYF
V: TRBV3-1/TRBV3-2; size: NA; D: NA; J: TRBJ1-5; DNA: TGTGCCAGCAGCCGGGGGGGGAATCAGCCCCAGCATTTT; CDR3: CASSRGGNQPQHF
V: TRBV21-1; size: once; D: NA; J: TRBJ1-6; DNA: TGTGCCAGCACCTTTGATCCGGGATCCATTTGGCCACCCCTCCACTTT; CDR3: CASTFDPGSIWPPLHF
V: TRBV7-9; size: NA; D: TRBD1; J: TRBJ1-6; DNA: TGTGCCAGCAGCCTTGGGACAGGGGTTGAGAATTCACCCCTCCACTTT; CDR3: CASSLGTGVENSPLHF
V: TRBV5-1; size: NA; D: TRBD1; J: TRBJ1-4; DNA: TGCGCCAGCAGTCTGGTAGGGGGCCTCTCTAATGAAAAACTGTTTTTT; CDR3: CASSLVGGLSNEKLFF
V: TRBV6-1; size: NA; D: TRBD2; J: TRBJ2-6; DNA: TGTGCCAGCAGTGACCCTCGGGGGGGTCCTGGGGCCAACGTCCTGACTTTC; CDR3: CASSDPRGGPGANVLTF
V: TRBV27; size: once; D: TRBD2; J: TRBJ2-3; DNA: TGTGCCAGCAGTTTTGGACTAGCGGGGGCGGATACGCAGTATTTT; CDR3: CASSFGLAGADTQYF
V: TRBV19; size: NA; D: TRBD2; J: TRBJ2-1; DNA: TGTGCCAGTACCCTAACAACAGCGGGGGAAAGGCAGTTCTTC; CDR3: CASTLTTAGERQFF
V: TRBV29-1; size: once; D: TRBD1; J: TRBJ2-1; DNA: TGCAGCGTGGAACCGGGACAGGGTATCAATGAGCAGTTCTTC; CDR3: CSVEPGQGINEQFF
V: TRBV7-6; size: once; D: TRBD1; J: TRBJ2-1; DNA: TGTGCCAGCGGCGAGGGGACAGGGGGCGGGGAGCAGTTCTTC; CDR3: CASGEGTGGGEQFF
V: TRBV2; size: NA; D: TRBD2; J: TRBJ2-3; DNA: TGTGCCAGCAGTCTTGGGACTAGCGGGGGAGATACGCAGTATTTT; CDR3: CASSLGTSGGDTQYF
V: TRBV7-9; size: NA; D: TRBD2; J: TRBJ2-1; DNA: TGTGCCAGCAGCTCCCCCCCGGCGGGAGGCTTTTACAATGAGCAGTTCTTC; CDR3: CASSSPPAGGFYNEQFF
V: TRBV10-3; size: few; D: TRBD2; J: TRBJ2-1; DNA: TGTGCCATCAGTGGGGGCGGGAGAGGGTACAATGAGCAGTTCTTC; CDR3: CAISGGGRGYNEQFF
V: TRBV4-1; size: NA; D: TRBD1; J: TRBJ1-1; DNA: TGCGCCAGCAGCCAAGTGGGACAGGCCAACACTGAAGCTTTCTTT; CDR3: CASSQVGQANTEAFF
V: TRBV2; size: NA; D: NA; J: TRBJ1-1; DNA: TGTGCCAGTTCAAACAGGGAATCGAACACTGAAGCTTTCTTT; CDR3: CASSNRESNTEAFF
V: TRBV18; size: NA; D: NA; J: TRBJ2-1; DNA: TGTGCCAGCTCACCCCGCGGGGGCCGAGACAATGAGCAGTTCTTC; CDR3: CASSPRGGRDNEQFF
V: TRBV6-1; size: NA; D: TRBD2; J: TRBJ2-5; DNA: TGTGCCAGCAGTGAAGGATATAGCGGGCAAGAGACCCAGTACTTC; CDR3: CASSEGYSGQETQYF
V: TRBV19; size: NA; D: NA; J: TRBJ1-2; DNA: TGTGCCAGTAGTATAGATCTAGCACAGGGCTATGGCTACACCTTC; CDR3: CASSIDLAQGYGYTF
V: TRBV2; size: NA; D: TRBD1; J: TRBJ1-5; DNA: TGTGCCAGCACCGGGACAGGGGAAGATCAGCCCCAGCATTTT; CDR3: CASTGTGEDQPQHF
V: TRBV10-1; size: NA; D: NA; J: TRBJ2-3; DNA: TGCGCCAGCAGCAGTGGAGATACGCAGTATTTT; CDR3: CASSSGDTQYF
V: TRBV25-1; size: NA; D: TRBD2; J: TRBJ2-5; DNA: TGTGCCAGCAGTATGGGGCTAGCGGGGCAAGAGACCCAGTACTTC; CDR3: CASSMGLAGQETQYF
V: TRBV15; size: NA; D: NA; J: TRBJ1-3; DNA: TGTGCCACCAGCAGAGATCCAGGGCTTGGAAACACCATATATTTT; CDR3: CATSRDPGLGNTIYF
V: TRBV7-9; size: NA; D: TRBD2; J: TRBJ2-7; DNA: TGTGCCAGCAGCCAGGCGCTAGCGGGAAACTACGAGCAGTACTTC; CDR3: CASSQALAGNYEQYF
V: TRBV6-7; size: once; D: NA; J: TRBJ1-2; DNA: TGTGCCAGCAGTTACTTATCAGGGAACTATGGCTACACCTTC; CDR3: CASSYLSGNYGYTF
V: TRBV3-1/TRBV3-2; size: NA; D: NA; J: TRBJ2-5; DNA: TGTGCCAGCAGCCAAGTATCTGGGGGGGGGCCGGAGACCCAGTACTTC; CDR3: CASSQVSGGGPETQYF
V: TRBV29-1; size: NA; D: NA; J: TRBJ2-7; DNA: TGCAGCGCTCAGACAGTTGCTTCTTACGAGCAGTACTTC; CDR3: CSAQTVASYEQYF
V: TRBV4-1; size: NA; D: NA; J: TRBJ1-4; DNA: TGCGCCAGCAGCCCCGGGGGAGGGGCCGGTAATGAAAAACTGTTTTTT; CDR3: CASSPGGGAGNEKLFF